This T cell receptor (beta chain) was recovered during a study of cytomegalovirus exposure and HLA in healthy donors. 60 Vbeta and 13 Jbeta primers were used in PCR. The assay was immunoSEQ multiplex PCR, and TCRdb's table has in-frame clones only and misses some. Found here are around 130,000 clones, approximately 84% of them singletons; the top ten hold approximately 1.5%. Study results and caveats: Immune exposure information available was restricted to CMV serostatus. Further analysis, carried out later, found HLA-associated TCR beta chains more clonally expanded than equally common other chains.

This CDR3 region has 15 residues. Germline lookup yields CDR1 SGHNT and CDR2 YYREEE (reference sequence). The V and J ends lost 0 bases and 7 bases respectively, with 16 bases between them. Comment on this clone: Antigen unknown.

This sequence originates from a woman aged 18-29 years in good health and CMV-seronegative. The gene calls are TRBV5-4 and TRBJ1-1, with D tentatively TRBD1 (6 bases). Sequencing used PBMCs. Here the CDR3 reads CASSLDGTLQIEAFF. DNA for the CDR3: TGTGCCAGCAGCTTGGATGGGACACTCCAAATTGAAGCTTTCTTT. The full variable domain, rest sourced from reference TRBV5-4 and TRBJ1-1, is ETGVTQSPTHLIKTRGQQVTLRCSSQSGHNTVSWYQQALGQGPQFIFQYYREEENGRGNFPPRFSGLQFPNYSSELNVNALELDDSALYLCASSLDGTLQIEAFFGQGTRLTVV.